This TCR beta chain was sequenced for a study of blood T cell repertoires in COVID-19. The CDR3 spans 18 residues. V lost 2 bases, J lost 4 bases, and 9 bases stayed unmatched. Germline values: CDR1 ENHRY, CDR2 SYGVKD. Assay: immunoSEQ multiplex PCR; the TCRdb copy retains only in-frame clones and omits some. Among 90,000 to 100,000 clones listed, approximately 72% were seen once. The specimen sequenced was peripheral blood. This receptor was taken from a man aged 65 to 85 with acute or convalescent COVID-19. The V gene is TRBV10-3, the J gene TRBJ2-5; 14 bases are shared with TRBD2. CDR3 region: CAISEGGTSGRRGETQYF. CDR3 DNA: TGTGCCATCAGTGAGGGGGGGACTAGCGGGAGAAGGGGAGAGACCCAGTACTTC.